This is a list of T cell receptor beta chains from one sample in a study of identical twins. TCRdb recomputed calls from the 5' RACE reads with MiXCR, one row per CDR3 protein. The repertoire holds some 1,600,000 distinct CDR3 sequences, with about 30% as singletons. The source material was cord blood. The receptor set was obtained from a newborn girl in good health. Each CDR3 is given with its conserved first and last residue. The D gene is left open where the match is weak. Some rows have no size entry. The others give once, few or many, or a class for an expanded clone.

>TRBV29-1|TRBJ1-1|NA|few
TGCAGCGTTGGGCAGGAGGAGGAAGCTTTCTTT
CSVGQEEEAFF
>TRBV5-1|TRBJ1-1|NA|few
TGCGCCAGCAGCCTACGGGGAAGCCTGTATGAAGCTTTCTTT
CASSLRGSLYEAFF
>TRBV18|TRBJ2-3|NA|NA
TGTGCCAGCTCACCACTGCCCCCAGGCACAGATACGCAGTATTTT
CASSPLPPGTDTQYF
>TRBV3-1|TRBJ2-7|NA|few
TGTGCCAGCAGCCAAGACGGCGGGCTAAGCTCCTACGAGCAGTACTTC
CASSQDGGLSSYEQYF
>TRBV12-3/TRBV12-4|TRBJ2-3|NA|NA
TGTGCCAGCAGTATCCTTCGTGGGGGGCCGGGTACGCAGTATTTT
CASSILRGGPGTQYF
>TRBV7-2|TRBJ2-6|NA|NA
TGTGCCAGCAGCTCAGGGGTCGGGGCCAACGTCCTGACTTTC
CASSSGVGANVLTF
>TRBV7-2|TRBJ2-1|TRBD2|few
TGTGCCAGCAGCTTAAGGGTAGCGGGAGGGAATGAGCAGTTCTTC
CASSLRVAGGNEQFF
>TRBV7-9|TRBJ1-5|NA|NA
TGTGCCAGCAGCTTAGGGAACGGAGGGCGCAATCAGCCCCAGCATTTT
CASSLGNGGRNQPQHF
>TRBV28|TRBJ1-2|TRBD1|few
TGTGCCAGCAGTACGATTACGCTCACCCCCCCAGGGGGCTATGGCTACACCTTC
CASSTITLTPPGGYGYTF
>TRBV6-6|TRBJ1-2|NA|NA
TGTGCCAGCAGTTACTCGAGAGGGCAGGGGTATGGCTACACCTTC
CASSYSRGQGYGYTF
>TRBV20-1|TRBJ1-4|NA|few
TGCAGTGCTAGTGGACGGCCTTGGGAAAAACTGTTTTTT
CSASGRPWEKLFF
>TRBV28|TRBJ1-5|NA|NA
TGTGCCAGCAGTTTTAGACAGGCCTATAGCAATCAGCCCCAGCATTTT
CASSFRQAYSNQPQHF
>TRBV9|TRBJ2-7|NA|many
TGTGCCAGCAGCGTAGACAACTACGAGCAGTACTTC
CASSVDNYEQYF
>TRBV9|TRBJ2-6|NA|NA
TGTGCCAGCAGCTTCAACAGGTTCTCTGGGGCCAACGTCCTGACTTTC
CASSFNRFSGANVLTF
>TRBV12-3/TRBV12-4|TRBJ2-1|NA|NA
TGTGCCAGCAGTTTCTGGGGGCAGGATGAGCAGTTCTTC
CASSFWGQDEQFF
>TRBV12-3/TRBV12-4|TRBJ1-5|TRBD1|NA
TGTGCCAGCAGTACCCGACAGGGAGGGGGCAATCAGCCCCAGCATTTT
CASSTRQGGGNQPQHF
>TRBV20-1|TRBJ2-3|TRBD2|few
TGCAGTGTCCCGACTAGCGGCCAAGATACGCAGTATTTT
CSVPTSGQDTQYF
>TRBV25-1|TRBJ1-4|NA|few
TGTGCCAGCGGAAAACCGTTAGACAGCCTTAATGAAAAACTGTTTTTT
CASGKPLDSLNEKLFF